The 8 T cell receptor beta chains in this list originate from one sample, sequenced in a study of cytomegalovirus exposure and HLA in healthy donors. This PCR relied on a set of 60 Vbeta primers and 13 Jbeta primers. Libraries were prepared by immunoSEQ multiplex PCR; TCRdb keeps only in-frame clonotypes and omits some of them. The data hold about 67,000 clones, with 70% to 90% observed a single time. Sequencing was performed on PBMCs. These receptors all stem from a woman in her 30s in good health and CMV-seronegative.

The rearrangement uses TRBV15 and TRBJ2-7, with a tentative D call TRBD1 (6 bases). The CDR3 is made up of 15 amino acids. Per the germline V gene, CDR1 is LNHNV and CDR2 is YYDKDF (reference sequence). V was shortened by 5 bases and J by 2 bases, with 16 bases between the two germline ends. CDR3 amino acids: CATSLFRKGAYEQYF. CDR3 nucleotides: TGTGCCACCAGCCTTTTCAGGAAGGGGGCCTACGAGCAGTACTTC.

The chain joins TRBV6-1 to TRBJ2-7; TRBD2 is a possible D gene (5 bases). Germline V gene data show CDR1 as MNHNS and CDR2 as SASEGT. V lost 4 bases and J lost 2, with 12 bases in between. This CDR3 has 14 amino acids. DNA for the CDR3: TGTGCCAGCAGTGGAGGACTGGGGACCTACGAGCAGTACTTC. This translates into CASSGGLGTYEQYF.

CDR3 amino acids: CASNFRETQYF. The CDR3 nucleotides read TGTGCCAGCAATTTTCGGGAGACCCAGTACTTC. The chain recombines TRBV7-2 with TRBJ2-5, with D unclear. Germline CDR1 and CDR2: SGHTA and FQGNSA. V was pared by 7 bases and J by 5 bases, with 8 bases between. The CDR3 totals 11 residues.

The chain couples TRBV6-5 to TRBJ2-1; 9 nucleotides match TRBD1. The germline CDR1 and CDR2 sequences are MNHEY and SVGAGI. V shed 4 bases and J 8 bases; nucleotides not matched to a gene: 9. This CDR3 is built from 15 residues. CDR3 DNA: TGTGCCAGCAGTTTACAGGGGGCCCGAACAGATGAGCAGTTCTTC. Encoded protein: CASSLQGARTDEQFF.

This clone was picked up one time. The rearrangement links TRBV13 to TRBJ2-5; D perhaps matches TRBD1 (5 bases). CDR1 and CDR2 (germline): PRHDT, FYEKMQ (reference sequence). V was cut by 0 bases and J by 5 bases, with 13 bases left in between. The CDR3 covers 15 residues. In nucleotides, the CDR3 is TGTGCCAGCAGCTTAGGGCACCAGGGTGGGGAGACCCAGTACTTC. Encoded protein: CASSLGHQGGETQYF.

The chain couples TRBV7-9 to TRBJ2-7; no definite D call. CDR1 and CDR2 from the germline V gene are SEHNR and FQNEAQ (reference sequence). V was clipped by 1 base and J by 3 bases, with 4 bases between them. The CDR3 consists of 12 residues. CDR3 protein: CASSLDYYEQYF. The CDR3 bases are TGTGCCAGCAGCTTAGACTACTACGAGCAGTACTTC.

CDR3 nucleotides: TGTGCCAGCAGCGCTAGGACTAGCGCCGCCTACGAGCAGTACTTC. This sequence encodes CASSARTSAAYEQYF. This chain connects TRBV2 to TRBJ2-7; TRBD2 agrees at 9 bases. The V segment lost 6 bases and the J segment 2 bases; nucleotides outside the gene matches: 8. Germline CDR1 reads SNHLY; CDR2 reads FYNNEI. The CDR3 extends over 15 amino acids.

The chain employs TRBV28 and TRBJ2-7; possibly TRBD1 for D (5 bases). This CDR3 has 12 residues. Trimming left V 3 bases short and J 6 bases short, with 9 bases between. In germline, CDR1 is MDHEN, CDR2 SYDVKM. DNA of the CDR3: TGTGCCAGCAGTTTTGTTAGGGGCGAGCAGTACTTC. Residues: CASSFVRGEQYF. Full variable domain (rest looked up from reference TRBV28 and TRBJ2-7): DVKVTQSSRYLVKRTGEKVFLECVQDMDHENMFWYRQDPGLGLRLIYFSYDVKMKEKGDIPEGYSVSREKKERFSLILESASTNQTSMYLCASSFVRGEQYFGPGTRLTVT.